The clone carrying this T cell receptor beta chain has a count of ten or more. Antigen: not known. Listed TCR primers, together with previously described methods, were used for the bulk TCR libraries. Each CDR3 protein is one row after TCRdb ran MiXCR on the PCR reads. The data hold hundreds of thousands of distinct CDR3 sequences, with 15% to 20% observed a single time. This entry belongs to a study of molecular identifiers for immune sequencing clone quantification. The study, taken as a whole, reports: Clones above 20 RNA copies contained over 98% of effector molecules but under 1% of naive ones.

Naive CD8 library inputs spanned about 17,000 to 1,100,000 sorted cells and 10%, 30% or 50% RNA. Naive CD8 T cells were sorted, and the gate applied was CD8+CD4-CCR7+CD45RA+. The CDR3 contains 17 residues. The germline V gene has CDR1 LGHNA and CDR2 YSLEER. The trim removed 2 bases at V and 0 bases at J, leaving 7 bases unmatched. The sample consisted of naive CD8+ T cells from blood, with Jurkat cell RNA spiked in. Subset meaning: FACS-sorted CD8+CD4-CCR7+CD45RA+ naive T cells. This TCR was sampled from a human donor in good health. Some libraries in this study had Jurkat cell RNA spiked in. The rearrangement joins TRBV4-3 to TRBJ2-3; 8 positions agree with TRBD1. In DNA form, the CDR3 reads TGCGCCAGCAGCCAACACGGACAGGGAACGAGCACAGATACGCAGTATTTT. Protein product: CASSQHGQGTSTDTQYF.